This TCR beta chain emerged from a study of blood T cell repertoires in COVID-19. About the research overall: From T cells, B-cell-depleted T cells, or PBMCs came the material, which was cDNA or gDNA.

Using immunoSEQ multiplex PCR, the repertoire was profiled, and TCRdb retains in-frame clones only, with some absent. The sample shows 190,000 or so clones, roughly 85% of them seen only once. This CDR3 spans 16 amino acids. Germline V CDR1 and CDR2: SGHTA, FQGNSA. The J segment lost 7 bases and the V segment lost 5 bases, leaving 13 bases of the junction unmatched. Individuals drawn from about 26 US areas were about 18 to 90 years old. Participants had their cohort set by participant-reported clinical history. Among Cohort 3 donors, those recovered had two negative PCRs, clearance, or symptom resolution.

The receptor's source is a man aged 35-49 years who had recovered from COVID-19. Sequencing was performed on PBMCs or T cells enriched from blood (not recorded which). The chain has TRBV7-2 and TRBJ2-7; 11 positions match TRBD2. CDR3 sequence (DNA): TGTGCCAGCAGCCTACAGGGGCCGGGACTAGCGGCTGAGCAGTACTTC. Its translation is CASSLQGPGLAAEQYF.